This entry describes one TCR beta chain. What it binds is not known. V trimming: 7 bases; J trimming: 7 bases; junction bases outside the gene matches: 3. The CDR3 extends over 13 amino acids. Germline V gene sequence: CDR1 LGHDT, CDR2 YNNKEL (reference sequence). This sample is part of a study of T cell responses to AZD1222 COVID-19 vaccine. Assay used: immunoSEQ multiplex PCR; TCRdb lists only in-frame clones, some missing. Of some 110,000 clones detected, about 87% appear once; the ten largest clones hold more than 6.5%. Study findings and constraints: Spike-specific TCR breadth rose after two AZD1222 doses, and depth rose as well. There were mostly white British donors and more females than males, and clonal diversity was possibly underestimated.

This specimen consisted of peripheral blood, obtained on day 0 of AZD1222 vaccination. The TCR sequence derives from an adult in good health. The rearrangement uses TRBV3-1 (or the pseudogene TRBV3-2) and TRBJ1-6, with TRBD1 identical over 8 bases. The DNA of the CDR3 is TGTGCCAGCAACAGACAGGGGAATTCACCCCTCCACTTT. It codes for CASNRQGNSPLHF.